This TCR beta chain emerged from a study of neurological immune-mediated disorders. Study-wide results and caveats: None of the CDR3 amino acid sequences in expanded clones turned up in more than one subject, which points to private repertoires in all groups.

This clonotype was recorded at least ten times. The antigen remains unidentified. Germline CDR1 reads MNHEY; CDR2 reads SVGAGI. CDR3 length: 14 residues. V shed 6 bases and J 0 bases; nucleotides not matched to a gene: 2. The cDNA was generated through 5'RACE incorporating 10-nucleotide random UMIs. Every sequencing run generated over 170 million TCR-beta sequences from 15-18 subjects. TCRdb ran MiXCR on the 5' RACE reads and lists one entry per CDR3 protein. The sample holds more than 75,000 distinct CDR3 sequences, under 4.5% seen once. This TCR came from a woman aged 45-59 years with multiple sclerosis. The chain combines TRBV6-5 with TRBJ2-7; 10 bases are shared with TRBD2. Sample: PBMCs. CDR3 in DNA: TGTGCCAGCAGATTAGCGGGGGGCTCCTACGAGCAGTACTTC. It encodes CASRLAGGSYEQYF.